The 16 T cell receptor beta chains presented below share a single source sample, sequenced in a study of radiotherapy plus CTLA-4 blockade in lung cancer. Sequencing was performed with immunoSEQ multiplex PCR; in TCRdb, only in-frame clones are kept and a portion is missing. The table shows about 77,000 clones, with around 74% occurring only once. The sequencing used peripheral blood, collected from a patient treated with radiotherapy plus ipilimumab. The receptors originated from a human donor with non-small cell lung cancer whose response to radiotherapy plus ipilimumab could not be evaluated.

This rearrangement joins TRBV4-3 to TRBJ1-1, with a possible D match to TRBD1 (6 bases). Trimming left V 0 bases short and J 0 bases short, with 11 bases between. The CDR3 consists of 16 residues. Germline lookup yields CDR1 LGHNA and CDR2 YSLEER. The DNA for the CDR3 is TGCGCCAGCAGCCAAGATCAAGCAGGGGTGAACACTGAAGCTTTCTTT. Translating gives CASSQDQAGVNTEAFF.

The chain recombines TRBV15 with TRBJ2-7; 11 bases agree with TRBD1. CDR3 size: 17 residues. J was trimmed by 4 bases and V by 1 base; bases with no gene match: 9. In germline, CDR1 is LNHNV, CDR2 YYDKDF (reference sequence). The CDR3 DNA is TGTGCCACCAGCAGAGCCACCGGACAGGGGGCATGGTACGAGCAGTACTTC. Residues: CATSRATGQGAWYEQYF.

The chain recombines TRBV2 with TRBJ1-1; 7 bases map to TRBD1. This CDR3 has 11 residues. V dropped 6 bases and J dropped 10; count of bases not matched to a gene: 5. The V gene's germline CDR1 is SNHLY and CDR2 FYNNEI. CDR3 sequence reads: CASRRQGGAFF. In DNA, the CDR3 is TGTGCCAGCAGGAGACAGGGTGGAGCTTTCTTT.

V and J are TRBV5-1 and TRBJ2-1; 13 positions agree with TRBD2. This CDR3 is built from 17 residues. J gave up 4 bases and V 4 bases, and 8 bases lay outside the gene matches. Germline-derived CDR1 and CDR2 are SGHRS and YFSETQ. The CDR3 is CASSGGTSGTVYNEQFF. CDR3 nucleotide sequence: TGCGCCAGCAGCGGGGGGACTAGCGGGACCGTTTACAATGAGCAGTTCTTC.

This chain links TRBV6-1 with TRBJ1-5; D not certain. This CDR3 is built from 13 residues. Germline lookup yields CDR1 MNHNS and CDR2 SASEGT. The V end was cut by 3 bases, the J end by 4 bases, with 7 bases between. CDR3 DNA sequence: TGTGCCAGCAGTGACCAATTGAATCAGCCCCAGCATTTT. Translating gives CASSDQLNQPQHF.

The chain carries TRBV4-1 and TRBJ2-7, with TRBD2 identical over 7 bases. Germline CDR1 reads MGHRA; CDR2 reads YSYEKL. Unmatched junction bases numbered 2, after V lost 1 base and J lost 2 bases. The CDR3 is made up of 14 amino acids. This CDR3 reads CASSQGDYPYEQYF. CDR3 nucleotides: TGCGCCAGCAGCCAAGGGGACTACCCCTACGAGCAGTACTTC.

The J gene is TRBJ2-1, the V gene TRBV7-6; D unresolved. Trimming cost V 0 bases and J 9 bases, with 12 bases left between them. The CDR3 length is 14 residues. The V gene's germline CDR1 is SGHVS and CDR2 FNYEAQ. The CDR3: CASSLALGSREQFF. CDR3 sequence (DNA): TGTGCCAGCAGCTTAGCGCTGGGTAGCCGTGAGCAGTTCTTC.

The chain couples TRBV20-1 to TRBJ1-2; D may be TRBD1 (5 bases). This CDR3 is built from 11 residues. Trimming shortened V by 5 bases and J by 5 bases, and 9 bases separated the two germline ends. Per germline, CDR1 DFQATT and CDR2 SNEGSKA (reference sequence). The CDR3 nucleotides are TGCAGTGCTCGACAGCAATATGGCTACACCTTC. Translated: CSARQQYGYTF.

CDR3 DNA: TGTGCCAGCAGTGACCCTCCGCAGGTGGCGTATGGCTACACCTTC. Its translation: CASSDPPQVAYGYTF. This chain links TRBV6-1 with TRBJ1-2; unclear D gene. Germline CDR1 MNHNS, CDR2 SASEGT. V gave up 3 bases and J gave up 5 bases, with 16 bases separating them. The CDR3 is 15 residues long.

CDR3 bases: TGTGCCAGCAGCTGGGCCCGGTTCGTGGAGCAGTACTTC. This encodes CASSWARFVEQYF. The chain recombines TRBV5-5 with TRBJ2-7; no firm D call. Per the germline V gene, CDR1 is SGHKS and CDR2 is YYEKEE (reference sequence). Trimming cost V 3 bases and J 7 bases, with 14 bases left between them. The CDR3 has 13 amino acids.

V usage is TRBV6-5 and J usage is TRBJ1-2; D not resolved. This CDR3 has 11 amino acids. V dropped 2 bases and J dropped 7 bases, with 5 bases sitting between them. Germline V CDR1 and CDR2: MNHEY, SVGAGI. The CDR3 here is CASSYVGGYTF. The CDR3 DNA is TGTGCCAGCAGTTACGTCGGTGGCTACACCTTC.

The genes are TRBV7-9 and TRBJ1-4; D unclear. The CDR3 totals 15 residues. The ends were cut back, 8 bases at V and 0 bases at J, with 13 bases in the middle. Germline CDR1 is SEHNR and CDR2 is FQNEAQ (reference sequence). The CDR3 reads CASSSSPTTNEKLFF. The CDR3 DNA reads as TGTGCCAGCTCTTCGAGTCCTACAACTAATGAAAAACTGTTTTTT.

V is TRBV9 and J is TRBJ2-3, with 7 bases lining up with TRBD1. The germline V gene has CDR1 SGDLS and CDR2 YYNGEE. V shed 4 bases, J shed 2 bases, and the junction held 4 bases outside the gene matches. The CDR3 is 14 residues long. The CDR3 loop reads CASSPGQPTDTQYF. CDR3 DNA: TGTGCCAGCAGCCCGGGACAGCCCACAGATACGCAGTATTTT.

Comment on this clone: Germline is not matched at one junction end, which may reflect a read error. V is TRBV5-4 and J is TRBJ2-3, with 7 bases identical to TRBD2. The CDR3 runs 14 residues. The germline gives CDR1 SGHNT, CDR2 YYREEE (reference sequence). In DNA, the CDR3 is TGTGCCAGCAGGTTGGGAGGGAGCCCAGATACGCAGTATTTT. Its protein product is CASRLGGSPDTQYF.

This rearrangement joins TRBV5-1 to TRBJ2-5; D possibly corresponds to TRBD1 (8 bases). CDR3 length equals 16 residues. CDR1 is SGHRS, CDR2 YFSETQ, per germline. Deletions cut 4 bases from V and 4 bases from J, with 20 bases between. The CDR3 DNA reads TGCGCCAGCAGCGCCGACAGGGGAGGGGGGTTAGAGACCCAGTACTTC. It yields the protein CASSADRGGGLETQYF.

This clone appeared many times. The rearrangement joins TRBV6-1 to TRBJ1-1; tentative D call: TRBD1 (6 bases). V was pared by 2 bases and J by 5 bases, with 15 bases between. From germline, CDR1 is MNHNS and CDR2 SASEGT. The CDR3 runs to 15 residues. The chain's CDR3 is CASSEIQGRGTEAFF. The CDR3 DNA reads as TGTGCCAGCAGTGAAATACAGGGACGAGGAACTGAAGCTTTCTTT.